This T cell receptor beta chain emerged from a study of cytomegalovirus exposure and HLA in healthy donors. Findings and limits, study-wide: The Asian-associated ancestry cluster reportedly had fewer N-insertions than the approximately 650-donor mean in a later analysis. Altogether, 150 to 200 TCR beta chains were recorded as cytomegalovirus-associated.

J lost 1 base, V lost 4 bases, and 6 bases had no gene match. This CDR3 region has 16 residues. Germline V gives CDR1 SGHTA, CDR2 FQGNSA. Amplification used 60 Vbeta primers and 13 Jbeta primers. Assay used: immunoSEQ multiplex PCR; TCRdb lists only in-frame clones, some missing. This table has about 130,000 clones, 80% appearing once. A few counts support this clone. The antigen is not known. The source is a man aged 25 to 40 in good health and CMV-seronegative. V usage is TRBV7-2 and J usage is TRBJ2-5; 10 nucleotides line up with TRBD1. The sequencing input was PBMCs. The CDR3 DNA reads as TGTGCCAGCAGCTCCTTCGGGACAGGGGTCCAAGAGACCCAGTACTTC. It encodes CASSSFGTGVQETQYF.